These 24 T cell receptor beta chains were all obtained from the same sample, sequenced in a study of OX40 agonist ivuxolimab in advanced cancers. The repertoire was sequenced with immunoSEQ multiplex PCR; TCRdb's copy has only in-frame clones and lacks some. The sample holds some 79,000 clones, 92% seen once. Sequenced material: CD4+ or CD8+ T cells sorted from blood, taken in a trial of the OX40 agonist ivuxolimab. The receptor set was obtained from an adult with an advanced solid tumor such as melanoma, head and neck, liver or kidney cancer.

This clone occurred once. The rearrangement uses TRBV9 and TRBJ2-7; 7 bases agree with TRBD1. V was pared by 0 bases and J by 2 bases, with 2 bases of the junction left unmatched. Germline CDR1 reads SGDLS; CDR2 reads YYNGEE. The CDR3 has 14 residues. The DNA of the CDR3 is TGTGCCAGCAGCGTAGGGGGGACAGCCTACGAGCAGTACTTC. It yields the protein CASSVGGTAYEQYF.

V usage is TRBV6-5 and J usage is TRBJ1-3, with D possibly matching TRBD1 (5 bases). The germline V gene encodes CDR1 MNHEY and CDR2 SVGAGI. Trimming took off 2 bases at V and 8 bases at J, with 13 bases between the two ends. The CDR3 loop spans 14 amino acids. CDR3 amino acids: CASSYSQGLDTIYF. CDR3 bases: TGTGCCAGCAGTTACAGCCAGGGTCTCGACACCATATATTTT.

In DNA form, the CDR3 reads TGTGCCAGTAGTATTACAGGGAGGCGAGAGACCCAGTACTTC. Translation: CASSITGRRETQYF. The V gene is TRBV19, the J gene TRBJ2-5; D possibly matches TRBD1 or TRBD2 (6 bases each). The CDR3 is 14 residues long. The ends were cut back, 3 bases at V and 4 bases at J, with 12 bases in the middle. Germline CDR1 is LNHDA and CDR2 is SQIVND (reference sequence).

The chain couples TRBV30 to TRBJ2-1; TRBD2 aligns across 9 bases. There are 13 residues in the CDR3. Per germline, CDR1 GTSNPN and CDR2 SVGIG (reference sequence). With V trimmed by 3 bases and J by 7 bases, 4 bases remained unmatched. DNA of the CDR3: TGTGCCTGGAGAGTTAGCGGGAGTAATGAGCAGTTCTTC. This codes for CAWRVSGSNEQFF. The full variable domain, completed using reference TRBV30 and TRBJ2-1, is SQTIHQWPATLVQPVGSPLSLECTVEGTSNPNLYWYRQAAGRGLQLLFYSVGIGQISSEVPQNLSASRPQDRQFILSSKKLLLSDSGFYLCAWRVSGSNEQFFGPGTRLTVL.

The genes are TRBV7-2 and TRBJ2-7, with unresolved D. Trimming removed 1 base from V and 1 base from J, with 8 bases in between. Germline V gene lookup returns CDR1 SGHTA and CDR2 FQGNSA. This CDR3 has 14 amino acids. CDR3 residues: CASSLVNPSYEQYF. The DNA of the CDR3 is TGTGCCAGCAGCTTAGTCAATCCGTCCTACGAGCAGTACTTC.

This clone was seen only once. V gene TRBV18 combines with J gene TRBJ2-5; no reliable D call. CDR1 is KGHSH, CDR2 LQKENI, per germline. The CDR3 contains 14 residues. Trimming removed 3 bases at V and 2 bases at J, with 10 bases between. The CDR3 reads CASSPRFTQETQYF. CDR3 bases: TGTGCCAGCTCACCTCGTTTTACACAAGAGACCCAGTACTTC.

V usage is TRBV5-1 and J usage is TRBJ2-7; TRBD2 aligns across 10 bases. With 2 bases clipped from V and 1 base from J, the junction kept 3 bases outside the gene matches. Per germline, CDR1 SGHRS and CDR2 YFSETQ. The CDR3 spans 15 residues. CDR3 sequence: CASSLTSGASYEQYF. The DNA of the CDR3 is TGCGCCAGCAGCTTAACTAGCGGGGCTTCCTACGAGCAGTACTTC.

The V call is TRBV5-6, the J call TRBJ2-1; D not resolved. Trimming took 5 bases from V and 5 from J, leaving 20 bases between them. The CDR3 length is 16 residues. Germline CDR1 reads SGHDT; CDR2 reads YYEEEE. DNA for the CDR3: TGTGCCAGCAGTTGGTCAGGCCTAAATCTCAACAATGAGCAGTTCTTC. Translating it yields CASSWSGLNLNNEQFF.

Only one count was recorded for this clone. The chain employs TRBV10-3 and TRBJ2-3, with TRBD2 matching 15 bases. Unmatched junction bases numbered 6, after V lost 0 bases and J lost 5 bases. The germline CDR1 and CDR2 sequences are ENHRY and SYGVKD. This CDR3 is 18 amino acids long. The CDR3 is CAISESGGLAGGRDTQYF. The CDR3 DNA follows: TGTGCCATCAGTGAGTCCGGAGGACTAGCGGGGGGGAGAGATACGCAGTATTTT.

This sequence joins TRBV10-2 and TRBJ2-1; 9 bases match TRBD2. From germline, CDR1 is WSHSY and CDR2 SAAADI. This CDR3 has 13 amino acids. V trimming: 8 bases; J trimming: 4 bases; junction bases outside the gene matches: 3. The CDR3 DNA is TGCGCCAGCTGGACTAGCGAATACAATGAGCAGTTCTTC. Encoded protein: CASWTSEYNEQFF.

The genes are TRBV6-5 and TRBJ1-1; D is unresolved. Germline V gene lookup returns CDR1 MNHEY and CDR2 SVGAGI. Between the trimmed V and J ends, which lost 8 bases and 1 base, there was a span of 17 bases. This CDR3 is built from 15 residues. The CDR3 reads CASQQLLVQNTEAFF. CDR3 nucleotides: TGTGCCAGCCAGCAGTTACTCGTCCAGAACACTGAAGCTTTCTTT.

The V gene is TRBV7-9, the J gene TRBJ2-3, with 12 bases identical to TRBD2. CDR1 is SEHNR and CDR2 is FQNEAQ in the germline V gene (reference sequence). The V segment lost 3 bases and the J segment 2 bases; nucleotides outside the gene matches: 9. The CDR3 length is 18 residues. The CDR3 region is CASSFAPGLAGTTDTQYF. The CDR3 DNA follows: TGTGCCAGCAGCTTCGCTCCGGGACTAGCGGGCACCACAGATACGCAGTATTTT.

The chain joins TRBV10-3 to TRBJ1-1; 8 nucleotides agree with TRBD1. V dropped 9 bases and J dropped 1; count of bases not matched to a gene: 4. This CDR3 has 13 residues. Germline V lookup: CDR1 ENHRY, CDR2 SYGVKD. CDR3 loop: CAITGTGNTEAFF. The CDR3 region has the DNA TGTGCCATAACCGGGACAGGGAACACTGAAGCTTTCTTT.

The chain links TRBV7-2 to TRBJ1-1; unclear D gene. Germline values: CDR1 SGHTA, CDR2 FQGNSA. Trimming cost V 1 base and J 1 base, with 7 bases left between them. The CDR3 is 14 amino acids. Written as DNA, the CDR3 is TGTGCCAGCAGCTTAGTAGCGGAGAACACTGAAGCTTTCTTT. Translated: CASSLVAENTEAFF.

The chain joins TRBV4-3 to TRBJ2-1; D uncertain. The CDR3 extends over 19 amino acids. The V end lost 0 bases, the J end lost 3 bases, and 21 bases lay between the germline ends. The germline V gene encodes CDR1 LGHNA and CDR2 YSLEER. This CDR3 is CASSQDHYSILNHYNEQFF. CDR3 bases: TGCGCCAGCAGCCAAGATCACTATAGCATTCTTAACCACTACAATGAGCAGTTCTTC.

The chain joins TRBV10-1 to TRBJ2-3; D unresolved. The germline V gene has CDR1 WNHNN and CDR2 SYGVQD (reference sequence). This CDR3 has 18 amino acids. Trimming removed 4 bases at V and 6 bases at J, with 26 bases between. CDR3: CASSGSTSPVLRADTQYF. The CDR3 DNA follows: TGCGCCAGCAGTGGGTCGACCAGCCCAGTTCTAAGAGCGGATACGCAGTATTTT.

V usage is TRBV7-9 and J usage is TRBJ2-3; 7 nucleotides agree with TRBD2. The CDR3 extends over 15 amino acids. The V gene end was trimmed by 7 bases and the J gene end by 2 bases; junction bases not matched to a gene: 9. The germline V gene has CDR1 SEHNR and CDR2 FQNEAQ (reference sequence). CDR3: CASTATRLATDTQYF. The CDR3 bases are TGTGCCAGCACCGCCACCCGACTAGCCACAGATACGCAGTATTTT.

This rearrangement joins TRBV28 to TRBJ2-7; the match to TRBD1 covers 7 bases. Germline CDR1 and CDR2: MDHEN and SYDVKM. The J segment lost 7 bases and the V segment lost 7 bases, leaving 13 bases of the junction unmatched. The CDR3 runs 14 residues. The CDR3 DNA is TGTGCCAGCACCCCCGACAGGGTAGGAAGGGAGCAGTACTTC. Protein: CASTPDRVGREQYF.

This clone was seen a single time. The V gene is TRBV7-8, the J gene TRBJ1-4; no firm D call. The CDR3 spans 17 residues. The V end was cut by 2 bases, the J end by 6 bases, with 19 bases between. Germline V lookup: CDR1 SGHVS, CDR2 FQNEAQ. The CDR3, as DNA: TGTGCCAGCAGCTTACGGTATACGCTGGCGGGAGATGAAAAACTGTTTTTT. Its protein product is CASSLRYTLAGDEKLFF.

The genes are TRBV6-5 and TRBJ1-2; 7 bases match TRBD1. The germline CDR1 and CDR2 sequences are MNHEY and SVGAGI. The CDR3 sequence is 11 residues long. V gave up 7 bases and J gave up 7 bases; unmatched junction bases: 3. CDR3 coding DNA: TGTGCCAGCAAGGGGGCCGGTGGCTACACCTTC. The encoded protein is CASKGAGGYTF.

This chain connects TRBV6-5 to TRBJ2-2; D gene ambiguous. The CDR3 totals 16 residues. Per germline, CDR1 MNHEY and CDR2 SVGAGI. V was pared by 1 base and J by 4 bases, with 13 bases between. The CDR3 DNA reads TGTGCCAGCAGTTACTTTGCTGGCTTTAGCACCGGGGAGCTGTTTTTT. Its protein is CASSYFAGFSTGELFF.

The chain carries TRBV7-6 and TRBJ2-7; D gene ambiguous. Looked up from germline, CDR1 is SGHVS and CDR2 is FNYEAQ. CDR3 length: 14 residues. The germline V and J ends were trimmed by 0 bases and 0 bases, with 6 bases remaining between them. The CDR3 reads CASSLAANSYEQYF. DNA for the CDR3: TGTGCCAGCAGCTTAGCAGCCAACTCCTACGAGCAGTACTTC.

This clone was picked up one time. V is TRBV11-3 and J is TRBJ2-3; D may be TRBD1 (7 bases). The CDR3 is 15 residues long. Looked up from germline, CDR1 is SGHNT and CDR2 is YENEEA. V gave up 3 bases and J gave up 3 bases, with 13 bases separating them. CDR3 in DNA: TGTGCCAGCAGCTTTAGGACAGGAGGGACAGATACGCAGTATTTT. This sequence encodes CASSFRTGGTDTQYF.

The table lists this clone with a count of one. V gene TRBV6-5 combines with J gene TRBJ2-7; D not resolved. In germline, CDR1 is MNHEY, CDR2 SVGAGI. The CDR3 covers 13 residues. The CDR3 loop is CVVTRTATYEQYF. CDR3 nucleotide sequence: TGTGTCGTCACCCGGACCGCTACCTACGAGCAGTACTTC.